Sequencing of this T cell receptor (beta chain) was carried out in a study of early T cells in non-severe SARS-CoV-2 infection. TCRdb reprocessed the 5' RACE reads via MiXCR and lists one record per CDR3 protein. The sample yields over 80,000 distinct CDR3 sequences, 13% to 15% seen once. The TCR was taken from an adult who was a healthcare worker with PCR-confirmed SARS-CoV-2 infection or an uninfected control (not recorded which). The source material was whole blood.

The CDR3 loop reads CASSQKTAPIEQYF. The CDR3 coding sequence is TGTGCCAGCAGCCAGAAGACAGCGCCCATCGAGCAGTACTTC. The chain combines TRBV28 with TRBJ2-7; a weak D match, TRBD1 (5 bases). CDR1 is MDHEN and CDR2 is SYDVKM in the germline V gene. The V end lost 6 bases, the J end lost 6 bases, and 18 bases lay between the germline ends. The length of the CDR3 is 14 residues.